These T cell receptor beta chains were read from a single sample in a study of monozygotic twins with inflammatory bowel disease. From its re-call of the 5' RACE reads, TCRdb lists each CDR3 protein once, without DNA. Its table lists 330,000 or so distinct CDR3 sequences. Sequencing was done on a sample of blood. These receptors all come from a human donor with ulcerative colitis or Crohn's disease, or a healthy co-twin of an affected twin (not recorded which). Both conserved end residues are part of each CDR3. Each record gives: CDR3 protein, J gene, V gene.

CDR3: CASNSASTDTQYF
J: TRBJ2-3
V: TRBV12-3/TRBV12-4

CDR3: CASSTTGLRRAGYTF
J: TRBJ1-2
V: TRBV28

CDR3: CASSLGRGQGASGANVLTF
J: TRBJ2-6
V: TRBV5-1

CDR3: CASSQRGHSGDEQFF
J: TRBJ2-1
V: TRBV3-1

CDR3: CASSARTGPYEQYF
J: TRBJ2-7
V: TRBV10-1

CDR3: CSVTGDTYNEQFF
J: TRBJ2-1
V: TRBV29-1

CDR3: CSAGGGKSSYNEHFF
J: TRBJ2-1
V: TRBV20-1

CDR3: CASSFGGGGPGELFF
J: TRBJ2-2
V: TRBV5-1

CDR3: CASSLAGGGAEAFF
J: TRBJ1-1
V: TRBV12-3/TRBV12-4

CDR3: CASNPGRGPPGTKNIQYF
J: TRBJ2-4
V: TRBV6-2/TRBV6-3

CDR3: CASSLPGGTGELFF
J: TRBJ2-2
V: TRBV5-4

CDR3: CASSSTGFDLYEQYF
J: TRBJ2-7
V: TRBV28

CDR3: CSVVSGRETQYF
J: TRBJ2-5
V: TRBV29-1

CDR3: CASTPTDNTEAFF
J: TRBJ1-1
V: TRBV6-1

CDR3: CASSQEPQAGGHNEQFF
J: TRBJ2-1
V: TRBV4-3

CDR3: CARQGAYEQYF
J: TRBJ2-7
V: TRBV21-1

CDR3: CALLTLNTEAFF
J: TRBJ1-1
V: TRBV28

CDR3: CASSVGSVSGEQYF
J: TRBJ2-7
V: TRBV2

CDR3: CASSRKDPFGTEAFF
J: TRBJ1-1
V: TRBV21-1

CDR3: CASSRRMGQLNTEAFF
J: TRBJ1-1
V: TRBV4-1

CDR3: CASSYPTEDTEAFF
J: TRBJ1-1
V: TRBV6-2/TRBV6-3

CDR3: CSAPHRERMNTEAFF
J: TRBJ1-1
V: TRBV20-1

CDR3: CSADDRGTEAFF
J: TRBJ1-1
V: TRBV20-1

CDR3: CASSLSEREVVDTQYF
J: TRBJ2-3
V: TRBV28

CDR3: CSAYRGEGLGEQFF
J: TRBJ2-1
V: TRBV20-1

CDR3: CASSVGPSYEQYF
J: TRBJ2-7
V: TRBV6-4

CDR3: CASSPRRRVGYGYTF
J: TRBJ1-2
V: TRBV3-1

CDR3: CAISEAGDHEQYF
J: TRBJ2-7
V: TRBV10-3

CDR3: CASSIRTDYEQYF
J: TRBJ2-7
V: TRBV19

CDR3: CSARPGGASYEQYF
J: TRBJ2-7
V: TRBV20-1

CDR3: CASSAGQSAKNIQYF
J: TRBJ2-4
V: TRBV6-1

CDR3: CASSAPGQGSYEQYF
J: TRBJ2-7
V: TRBV5-5

CDR3: CASTTETGFQPQHF
J: TRBJ1-5
V: TRBV19

CDR3: CASSSPGQGLSEQYF
J: TRBJ2-7
V: TRBV12-3/TRBV12-4

CDR3: CASSLADRAGPEAFF
J: TRBJ1-1
V: TRBV5-1

CDR3: CASSFTDRDGYTF
J: TRBJ1-2
V: TRBV7-2

CDR3: CASSQTLGLVPNEQFF
J: TRBJ2-1
V: TRBV3-1

CDR3: CASQDRWGPNQPQHF
J: TRBJ1-5
V: TRBV19